One sample yielded the 27 T cell receptor beta chains listed below, sequenced in a study of cytomegalovirus exposure and HLA in healthy donors. Primers for the PCR totalled 60 Vbeta and 13 Jbeta. Profiling relied on immunoSEQ multiplex PCR, and the TCRdb table lists in-frame clones only, not all of them. The sample holds about 100,000 clones; around 74% are singletons and the top ten take around 7%. Sequenced: PBMCs. Source of these receptors: a man aged 40-55 years in good health and CMV-seropositive.

This chain connects TRBV11-2 to TRBJ2-5, with 10 bases that match TRBD2. The CDR3 loop spans 13 amino acids. V dropped 5 bases and J dropped 5; count of bases not matched to a gene: 2. Germline-derived CDR1 and CDR2 are SGHAT and FQNNGV. The CDR3 DNA is TGTGCCAGCAGCCAGACTAGCGGGGAGACCCAGTACTTC. Amino acid sequence: CASSQTSGETQYF.

The chain combines TRBV25-1 with TRBJ1-3; no firm D call. V lost 8 bases to trimming and J lost 0 bases, with 14 bases between them. The CDR3 is made up of 15 amino acids. Germline CDR1 is MGHDK and CDR2 is SYGVNS. DNA for the CDR3: TGTGCCAGCTGGTCACGACTCGTCTCTGGAAACACCATATATTTT. Amino acid sequence: CASWSRLVSGNTIYF.

The V call is TRBV4-3, the J call TRBJ2-7, with TRBD2 matching 8 bases. The CDR3 sequence is 13 residues long. V was clipped by 4 bases and J by 6 bases; unmatched bases: 5. CDR1 is LGHNA, CDR2 YSLEER, per germline. CDR3: CASSRARGGEQYF. CDR3 coding DNA: TGCGCCAGCAGCCGAGCCCGGGGGGGCGAGCAGTACTTC.

This clone was seen once. CDR3 nucleotides: TGTGCCAGCAGCTCGTCCCGGGACAGGGAGAGGACTGGGGCCAACGTCCTGACTTTC. It translates to CASSSSRDRERTGANVLTF. The rearrangement joins TRBV7-9 to TRBJ2-6; the match to TRBD1 covers 9 bases. Germline values: CDR1 SEHNR, CDR2 FQNEAQ (reference sequence). The V and J ends lost 4 bases and 2 bases, in that order; junction bases with no gene match: 12. The CDR3 totals 19 residues.

The chain couples TRBV14 to TRBJ2-7, with D tentatively TRBD2 (6 bases). This CDR3 has 14 amino acids. V was cut by 2 bases and J by 7 bases, with 15 bases left in between. The germline V gene encodes CDR1 SGHDN and CDR2 FVKESK. DNA for the CDR3: TGTGCCAGCAGCCAAAAGGGAGGAAGGGAAGAGCAGTACTTC. Protein product: CASSQKGGREEQYF.

V is TRBV29-1 and J is TRBJ2-7; a possible D gene is TRBD1 (5 bases). V lost 5 bases and J lost 0, with 11 bases in between. CDR1 and CDR2 (germline): SQVTM, ANQGSEA. The CDR3 is made up of 13 amino acids. The CDR3 DNA is TGCAGCGTTAGGGGTGGGATCTCCTACGAGCAGTACTTC. This gives the protein CSVRGGISYEQYF.

The chain joins TRBV4-1 to TRBJ1-1; weak D call: TRBD1 (5 bases). This CDR3 region has 19 residues. Germline CDR1 is MGHRA and CDR2 is YSYEKL. V lost 0 bases and J lost 0, with 20 bases in between. Here the CDR3 DNA reads TGCGCCAGCAGCCAAGAGCCCCCGAAACCCAGGGCCTTGAACACTGAAGCTTTCTTT. Encoded protein: CASSQEPPKPRALNTEAFF.

This chain joins TRBV27 and TRBJ1-5, with D perhaps TRBD1 (6 bases). Germline V lookup: CDR1 MNHEY, CDR2 SMNVEV (reference sequence). This CDR3 is built from 15 residues. Trimming left V 6 bases short and J 1 base short, with 13 bases between. CDR3 protein: CASSLQGRSNQPQHF. CDR3 nucleotides: TGTGCCAGCAGCCTACAGGGTAGAAGCAATCAGCCCCAGCATTTT.

This sequence joins TRBV11-2 and TRBJ2-7; D not certain. This CDR3 spans 14 amino acids. V was shortened by 3 bases and J by 0 bases, with 9 bases between the two germline ends. Germline assignment: CDR1 SGHAT and CDR2 FQNNGV. CDR3 region: CASSFMARSYEQYF. CDR3 in DNA: TGTGCCAGCAGCTTTATGGCCCGCTCCTACGAGCAGTACTTC.

In its sample, this clone was seen a few times. V usage is TRBV11-2 and J usage is TRBJ2-2; D not resolved. From germline, CDR1 is SGHAT and CDR2 FQNNGV. Trimming removed 0 bases at V and 2 bases at J, with 4 bases between. The CDR3 totals 14 residues. CDR3 residues: CASSLEANTGELFF. DNA for the CDR3: TGTGCCAGCAGCTTAGAGGCAAACACCGGGGAGCTGTTTTTT. Based on the CDR3 plus reference TRBV11-2 and TRBJ2-2, the full variable domain is EAGVAQSPRYKIIEKRQSVAFWCNPISGHATLYWYQQILGQGPKLLIQFQNNGVVDDSQLPKDRFSAERLKGVDSTLKIQPAKLEDSAVYLCASSLEANTGELFFGEGSRLTVL.

The CDR3 nucleotides read TGTGCCAGCAGTTACAACTTGGGCGCAACCTACGAGCAGTACTTC. As protein: CASSYNLGATYEQYF. The chain recombines TRBV27 with TRBJ2-7; D is ambiguous. Germline CDR1 reads MNHEY; CDR2 reads SMNVEV (reference sequence). The CDR3 covers 15 residues. Trimming shortened V by 4 bases and J by 2 bases, and 15 bases separated the two germline ends.

The chain joins TRBV25-1 to TRBJ2-3, with D possibly matching TRBD1 (6 bases). The CDR3 contains 15 residues. Per germline, CDR1 MGHDK and CDR2 SYGVNS. V lost 5 bases to trimming and J lost 5 bases, with 17 bases between them. For the CDR3, the DNA is TGTGCCAGCAGTCCAACAGGGCTCGGGAAAGATACGCAGTATTTT. This encodes CASSPTGLGKDTQYF.

DNA for the CDR3: TGTGGGGAGGGGTGGCCCTACGAGCAGTACTTC. Protein product: CGEGWPYEQYF. V gene TRBV19 combines with J gene TRBJ2-7, with 7 bases identical to TRBD2. The germline gives CDR1 LNHDA, CDR2 SQIVND (reference sequence). This CDR3 has 11 amino acids.

This chain connects TRBV5-6 to TRBJ2-7; TRBD2 aligns across 7 bases. The CDR3 extends over 19 amino acids. V lost 4 bases and J lost 3; bases outside the gene matches: 22. Germline CDR1 SGHDT, CDR2 YYEEEE. The chain's CDR3 is CASSPPGRAGYELFYEQYF. The CDR3 DNA reads TGTGCCAGCAGCCCACCCGGAAGAGCGGGGTACGAGCTCTTCTACGAGCAGTACTTC.

This clone was observed a handful of times. The chain employs TRBV29-1 and TRBJ2-7, with TRBD2 identical over 10 bases. CDR3 length: 13 amino acids. Germline CDR1 is SQVTM and CDR2 is ANQGSEA. Trimming removed 6 bases from V and 4 bases from J; junction bases left unmatched: 6. CDR3 loop: CSVIAGGGYEQYF. Written as DNA, the CDR3 is TGCAGCGTGATAGCGGGGGGAGGGTACGAGCAGTACTTC.

This clone showed up just a few times. V is TRBV19 and J is TRBJ2-6; weak D call: TRBD1 (6 bases). V was pared by 4 bases and J by 6 bases, with 13 bases between. Germline values: CDR1 LNHDA, CDR2 SQIVND (reference sequence). CDR3 size: 15 residues. The CDR3 region has the DNA TGTGCCAGTAGTAATCGAGACAGGAAGGCCAACGTCCTGACTTTC. This codes for CASSNRDRKANVLTF.

This chain links TRBV5-4 with TRBJ2-1, with D perhaps TRBD2 (5 bases). There are 14 residues in the CDR3. Germline V lookup: CDR1 SGHNT, CDR2 YYREEE (reference sequence). V gave up 2 bases and J gave up 7 bases, with 13 bases separating them. The CDR3: CASSLARGWNEQFF. The CDR3, as DNA: TGTGCCAGCAGCTTAGCCCGAGGGTGGAATGAGCAGTTCTTC.

The genes are TRBV10-1 and TRBJ2-5; tentative D call: TRBD1 (6 bases). The ends were cut back, 4 bases at V and 1 base at J, with 7 bases in the middle. CDR3 length equals 13 residues. The germline CDR1 and CDR2 sequences are WNHNN and SYGVQD (reference sequence). The CDR3 nucleotides are TGCGCCAGCAGTGGGACAGCCCAAGAGACCCAGTACTTC. The encoded protein is CASSGTAQETQYF.

The chain recombines TRBV7-2 with TRBJ2-7, with 8 bases identical to TRBD2. The ends lost 0 bases at V and 6 bases at J; junction bases unmatched: 7. Per germline, CDR1 SGHTA and CDR2 FQGNSA. This CDR3 has 15 amino acids. This CDR3 is CASSLALGGVAEQYF. The CDR3 DNA follows: TGTGCCAGCAGCTTAGCGCTCGGGGGGGTAGCCGAGCAGTACTTC.

DNA for the CDR3: TGTGCCAGCAGCCACCGGGGGGTCCCCTTGGATACGCAGTATTTT. Its protein is CASSHRGVPLDTQYF. The chain employs TRBV14 and TRBJ2-3, with TRBD2 identical over 7 bases. This CDR3 spans 15 amino acids. Germline V gene lookup returns CDR1 SGHDN and CDR2 FVKESK. The junction had 9 bases not matched to a gene; V was cut back by 3 bases and J by 6 bases. Looking up the rest from reference TRBV14 and TRBJ2-3 gives the full variable domain: EAGVTQFPSHSVIEKGQTVTLRCDPISGHDNLYWYRRVMGKEIKFLLHFVKESKQDESGMPNNRFLAERTGGTYSTLKVQPAELEDSGVYFCASSHRGVPLDTQYFGPGTRLTVL.

The chain recombines TRBV19 with TRBJ2-7; the match to TRBD1 covers 8 bases. Germline assignment: CDR1 LNHDA and CDR2 SQIVND (reference sequence). This CDR3 has 15 residues. J was trimmed by 1 base and V by 3 bases; bases with no gene match: 5. DNA of the CDR3: TGTGCCAGTAGTATGGGGACAGGTCCATCCTACGAGCAGTACTTC. Encoded protein: CASSMGTGPSYEQYF.

The chain recombines TRBV6-1 with TRBJ1-3; TRBD1 is a possible D gene (5 bases). V was clipped by 2 bases and J by 0 bases, with 11 bases between them. This CDR3 has 16 amino acids. The germline V gene encodes CDR1 MNHNS and CDR2 SASEGT. The CDR3 nucleotides read TGTGCCAGCAGTGAAAGGGGTCGCTACTCTGGAAACACCATATATTTT. Protein product: CASSERGRYSGNTIYF.

The CDR3 DNA is TGTGCCAGCAGCCGAACCGAGGGCTCCTACGAGCAGTACTTC. Protein product: CASSRTEGSYEQYF. The chain combines TRBV21-1 with TRBJ2-7; the tabulated D call, TRBD2, remains unverified against the DNA. TRBV21-1 is deemed a pseudogene. The CDR3 runs to 14 residues.

The V call is TRBV20-1, the J call TRBJ1-1, with no clear D. Trimming removed 6 bases at V and 8 bases at J, with 10 bases between. The germline V gene encodes CDR1 DFQATT and CDR2 SNEGSKA (reference sequence). The CDR3 is made up of 10 amino acids. The CDR3 nucleotides read TGCAGTGCCGGCCCGCGGGAAGCTTTCTTT. Translation gives CSAGPREAFF.

The chain recombines TRBV6-4 with TRBJ2-1; 7 bases match TRBD2. Germline-derived CDR1 and CDR2 are MRHNA and SNTAGT. CDR3 size: 15 residues. With 5 bases clipped from V and 5 bases from J, the junction kept 9 bases outside the gene matches. CDR3 region: CASSWSGGFNNEQFF. CDR3 sequence (DNA): TGTGCCAGCAGTTGGTCGGGGGGTTTCAACAATGAGCAGTTCTTC.

A word on this clone: One end of the junction fails to match germline, which may point to a read error. This sequence joins TRBV7-7 and TRBJ2-7; TRBD1 matches 12 bases. The CDR3 sequence is 15 residues long. Germline V gives CDR1 SSHAT, CDR2 FNYEAQ (reference sequence). CDR3 DNA: TGTGCTAGCAGCGTAAGGGACAGGGGGCCCCACGAGCAGTACTTC. Translated: CASSVRDRGPHEQYF. The variable domain in full, with the rest retrieved from reference TRBV7-7 and TRBJ2-7, is GAGVSQSPRYKVTKRGQDVTLRCDPISSHATLYWYQQALGQGPEFLTYFNYEAQPDKSGLPSDRFSAERPEGSISTLTIQRTEQRDSAMYRCASSVRDRGPHEQYFGPGTRLTVT.

This chain connects TRBV5-1 to TRBJ2-5, with TRBD1 identical over 8 bases. V lost 3 bases, J lost 2 bases, and 6 bases stayed unmatched. Germline V gene data show CDR1 as SGHRS and CDR2 as YFSETQ. This CDR3 is built from 15 residues. CDR3 coding DNA: TGCGCCAGCAGCTCCGGACAGGGCGAACAAGAGACCCAGTACTTC. Its translation is CASSSGQGEQETQYF.